The TCR beta chain described here comes from a study of shared clonotypes between healthy human individuals (dated by TCRdb to about 2020). For the study in its entirety: The cohort included a few men and a couple of women between 18 and 49 years of age. Per donor, three plates each were used for CD4 naive and CD4 memory, two for CD8 naive, and one for CD8 memory. Between about 0.8 and 8.9 billion PBMCs per donor were obtained by leukapheresis. To estimate repertoire size and how much clonotypes are shared between individuals, the study performed deep sequencing of blood TCR repertoires from about five healthy adults. To increase sequencing depth and limit assay-specific biases, TCR repertoire library preparation and sequencing were carried out by different laboratories using diverse techniques.

Comment on this clone: This clone's antigen is unknown. Within one base of it there is no much larger clone, and no base qualities were kept.

Results the study describes overall, beyond this receptor: Clonotypes shared by all four sorted-subset donors showed higher generation probabilities than non-shared clonotypes. Even with the large sequencing depth, rarefaction of the sorted-subset datasets indicated that sequencing was incomplete. Pairwise subsampling led to the expectation that sequencing depth would affect the degree of clonotype sharing among donors. Sampling was restricted to blood, and TCR repertoires in tissues likely differ from the TCR repertoires found in blood. Larger estimated clonotype richness was generally found for naive subsets than for memory subsets. Because the study included a small number of donors, the genetic and exposure-history diversity represented was limited. Across a few donors, approximately 5% of naive CD4, roughly 3.5% of naive CD8, about 2.3% of memory CD4, and approximately 0.4% of memory CD8 clonotypes were shared.

The donors were healthy, HIV-negative adults who had no recently reported acute infections or vaccinations. Every donor was a Caucasian adult living in Nashville, Tennessee, USA. CD4+ T cells were enriched through magnetic negative selection, after which naive cells were positively selected on CD45RA and the remaining negative fraction served as the memory subset. Blood was obtained by leukapheresis, after which PBMCs were separated by Ficoll-Histopaque density gradient centrifugation and cryopreserved in liquid nitrogen vapor phase. Analytical flow cytometry was used to check the purity and quantity of each magnetically sorted T cell population. Genomic DNA was isolated from every sorted fraction and measured by UV absorbance on a Nanodrop 2000c. Using the deep immunoSEQ assay, TCR CDR3 regions were amplified from genomic DNA by multiplex PCR. Extracted genomic DNA from each cell subset was distributed evenly across all wells of several immunoSEQ 96-well plates, and each plate was treated as a replicate. For sorted subsets, each replicate PCR was loaded with approximately 0.2 ug genomic DNA, equivalent to some 31,000 T cell genomes. Purified libraries were measured with a Qubit 3.0 fluorometer, size-checked on a Bioanalyzer 2100, and measured again with the KAPA Library Quantification kit. Every immunoSEQ 96-well plate was sequenced on a dedicated single-read 150-cycle Illumina NextSeq 550 flow cell. In the authors' own workflow: Because the immunoSEQ output included only junctional sequences and no quality scores, the filtering could not be the same as the filtering used for full-length reads. Sequences were annotated with PyIR, a Python wrapper for IgBLAST v1.9, using IMGT germline references to assign V/J genes and CDR3. Reads with weak V/J assignments (E-value above 1e-6), missing CDR3, stop codons, out-of-frame junctions, or ambiguous translated residues were removed. V3J clonotypes were defined as sequences sharing an identical inferred V gene, J gene, and CDR3 amino acid sequence. To compute the percentage overlap between repertoires, the number of shared unique clonotypes was divided by the size of the smaller repertoire. RTK rarefaction, the Chao1 estimator, and Recon v2.1 estimates of unobserved clonotypes were used to assess repertoire richness. Generation probabilities were computed with OLGA for all TCRbeta clonotypes obtained by the gDNA method from four donors. TCRdb re-hosts the immuneACCESS table, in-frame sequences only. Its copies lack some clones; in the studies checked, an unresolved V gene accounts for under half of them, and the cause for the rest is not known. The V and J calls and clone size were taken over from that table, and D and trimming were inferred from the DNA. For this sample the table gives 150,000 to 200,000 clones, of which roughly 91% were detected only once. 0.065% to 0.07% of the sample is in the top ten clones.

Sequenced sample: naive CD4+ T cells sorted from blood. The cell subset or site label, read with the paper, signifies: CD45RA+ positively selected. The TCR was taken from a woman under 40 in good health.

Here is the DNA: TGTGCCAGTAGTATCGTCCCGGGACAGGGTGGAGGCTACACCTTC. This is translated as CASSIVPGQGGGYTF. The chain is assembled from TRBV19 and TRBJ1-2; TRBD1 aligns with 9 central bases. CDR1 and CDR2, per the germline V gene (reference sequence), are LNHDA and SQIVND. Trimming takes 3 bases off V and 8 bases off J; junction bases not matched to a gene: 10. The CDR3 goes from the cysteine to the phenylalanine over 15 residues. Left in the record is the CDR3 DNA by itself, 45 bases read in frame from the first base.